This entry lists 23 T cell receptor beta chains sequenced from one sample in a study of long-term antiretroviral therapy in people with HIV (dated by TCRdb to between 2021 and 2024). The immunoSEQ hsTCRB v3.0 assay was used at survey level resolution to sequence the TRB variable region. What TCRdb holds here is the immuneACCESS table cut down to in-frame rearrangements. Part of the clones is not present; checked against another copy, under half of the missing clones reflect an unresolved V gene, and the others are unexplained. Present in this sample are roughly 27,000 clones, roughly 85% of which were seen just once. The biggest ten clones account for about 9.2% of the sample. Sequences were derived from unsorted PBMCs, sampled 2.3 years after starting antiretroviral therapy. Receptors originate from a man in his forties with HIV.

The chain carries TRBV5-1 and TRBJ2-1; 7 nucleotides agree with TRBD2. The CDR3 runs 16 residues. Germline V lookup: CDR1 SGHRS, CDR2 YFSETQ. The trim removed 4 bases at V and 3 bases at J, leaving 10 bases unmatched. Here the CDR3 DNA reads TGCGCCAGCAGCCCATGGTCGGGGGGAGGCTACAATGAGCAGTTCTTC. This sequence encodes CASSPWSGGGYNEQFF. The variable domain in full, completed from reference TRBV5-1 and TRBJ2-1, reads KAGVTQTPRYLIKTRGQQVTLSCSPISGHRSVSWYQQTPGQGLQFLFEYFSETQRNKGNFPGRFSGRQFSNSRSEMNVSTLELGDSALYLCASSPWSGGGYNEQFFGPGTRLTVL.

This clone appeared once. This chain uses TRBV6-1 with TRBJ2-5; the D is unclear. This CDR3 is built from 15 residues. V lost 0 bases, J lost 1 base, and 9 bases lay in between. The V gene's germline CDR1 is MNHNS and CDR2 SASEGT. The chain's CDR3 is CASSEARRPQETQYF. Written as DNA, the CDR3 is TGTGCCAGCAGTGAAGCAAGAAGGCCCCAAGAGACCCAGTACTTC.

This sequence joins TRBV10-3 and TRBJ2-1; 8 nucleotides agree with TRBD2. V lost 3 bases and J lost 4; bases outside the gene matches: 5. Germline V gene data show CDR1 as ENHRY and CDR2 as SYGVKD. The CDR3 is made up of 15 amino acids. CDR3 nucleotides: TGTGCCATCAGTGAAATAGCGGGGACATACAATGAGCAGTTCTTC. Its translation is CAISEIAGTYNEQFF.

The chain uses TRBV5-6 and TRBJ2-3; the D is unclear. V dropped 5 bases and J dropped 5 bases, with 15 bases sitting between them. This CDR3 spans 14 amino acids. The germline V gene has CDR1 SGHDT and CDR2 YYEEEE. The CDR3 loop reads CASSAGLNLDTQYF. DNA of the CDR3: TGTGCCAGCAGTGCAGGATTGAATTTAGATACGCAGTATTTT.

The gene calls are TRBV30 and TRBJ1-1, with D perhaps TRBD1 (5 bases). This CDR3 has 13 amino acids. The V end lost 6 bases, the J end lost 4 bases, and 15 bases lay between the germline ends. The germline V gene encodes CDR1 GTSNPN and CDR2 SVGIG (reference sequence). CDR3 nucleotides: TGTGCCTGCAACGCAGGGAGAATCACTGAAGCTTTCTTT. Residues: CACNAGRITEAFF.

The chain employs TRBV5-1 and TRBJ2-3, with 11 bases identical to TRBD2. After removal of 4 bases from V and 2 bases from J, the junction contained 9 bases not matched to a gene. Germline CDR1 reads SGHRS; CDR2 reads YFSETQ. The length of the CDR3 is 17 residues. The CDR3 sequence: CASSAFSGRANTDTQYF. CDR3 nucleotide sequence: TGCGCCAGCAGCGCCTTTAGCGGGAGGGCCAACACAGATACGCAGTATTTT.

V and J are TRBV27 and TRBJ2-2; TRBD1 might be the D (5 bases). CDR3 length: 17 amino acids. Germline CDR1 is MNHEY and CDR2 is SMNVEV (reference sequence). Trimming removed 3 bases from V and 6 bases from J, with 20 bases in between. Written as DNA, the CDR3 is TGTGCCAGCAGTTTTCGTATGGACAATGGAAGGGCCGGGGAGCTGTTTTTT. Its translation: CASSFRMDNGRAGELFF.

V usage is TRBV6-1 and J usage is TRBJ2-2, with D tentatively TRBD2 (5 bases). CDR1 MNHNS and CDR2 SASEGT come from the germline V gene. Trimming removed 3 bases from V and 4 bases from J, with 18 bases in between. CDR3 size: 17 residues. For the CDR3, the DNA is TGTGCCAGCAGTGAGAGCCCGAGGGCGGGCTTCACCGGGGAGCTGTTTTTT. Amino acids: CASSESPRAGFTGELFF.

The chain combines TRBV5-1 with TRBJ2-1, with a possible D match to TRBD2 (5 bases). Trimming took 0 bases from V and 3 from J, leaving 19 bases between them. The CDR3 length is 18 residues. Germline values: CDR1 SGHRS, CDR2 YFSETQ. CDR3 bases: TGCGCCAGCAGCTTGGTGGCTAGCTCCGACCCCCTCTACAATGAGCAGTTCTTC. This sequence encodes CASSLVASSDPLYNEQFF.

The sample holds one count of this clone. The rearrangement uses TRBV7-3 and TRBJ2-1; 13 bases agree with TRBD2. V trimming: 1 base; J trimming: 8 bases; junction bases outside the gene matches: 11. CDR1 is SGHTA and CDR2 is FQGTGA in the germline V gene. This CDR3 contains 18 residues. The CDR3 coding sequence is TGTGCCAGCAGCTTAATGGGAGGACTAGCGGGAGTTCTCGATGAGCAGTTCTTC. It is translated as CASSLMGGLAGVLDEQFF. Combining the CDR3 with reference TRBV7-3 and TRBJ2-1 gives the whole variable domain GAGVSQTPSNKVTEKGKYVELRCDPISGHTALYWYRQSLGQGPEFLIYFQGTGAADDSGLPNDRFFAVRPEGSVSTLKIQRTERGDSAVYLCASSLMGGLAGVLDEQFFGPGTRLTVL.

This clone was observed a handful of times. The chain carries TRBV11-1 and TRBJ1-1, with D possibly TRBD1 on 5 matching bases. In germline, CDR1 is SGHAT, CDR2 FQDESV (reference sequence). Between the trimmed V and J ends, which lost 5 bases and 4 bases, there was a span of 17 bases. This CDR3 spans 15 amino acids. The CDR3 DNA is TGTGCCAGCAGCACCCGTCACGGGGGTTCCACTGAAGCTTTCTTT. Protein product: CASSTRHGGSTEAFF.

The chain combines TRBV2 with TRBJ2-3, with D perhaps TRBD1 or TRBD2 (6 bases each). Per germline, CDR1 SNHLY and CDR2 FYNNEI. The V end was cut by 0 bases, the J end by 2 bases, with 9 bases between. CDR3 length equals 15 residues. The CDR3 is CASSEAGGSTDTQYF. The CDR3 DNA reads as TGTGCCAGCAGTGAAGCAGGGGGGTCCACAGATACGCAGTATTTT.

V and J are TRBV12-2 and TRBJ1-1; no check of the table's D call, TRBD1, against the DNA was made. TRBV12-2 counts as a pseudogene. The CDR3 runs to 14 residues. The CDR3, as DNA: TGTGCAAGTCGCCAACTCAGGGGGAGAACTGAAGCTTTCTTT. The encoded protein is CASRQLRGRTEAFF.

CDR3 sequence (DNA): TGTGCCAGCAATTCGGATAGCAATCAGCCCCAGCATTTT. It specifies CASNSDSNQPQHF. The chain couples TRBV6-1 to TRBJ1-5; D is ambiguous. Germline CDR1 MNHNS, CDR2 SASEGT. Trimming took 7 bases from V and 0 from J, leaving 7 bases between them. The CDR3 sequence is 13 residues long.

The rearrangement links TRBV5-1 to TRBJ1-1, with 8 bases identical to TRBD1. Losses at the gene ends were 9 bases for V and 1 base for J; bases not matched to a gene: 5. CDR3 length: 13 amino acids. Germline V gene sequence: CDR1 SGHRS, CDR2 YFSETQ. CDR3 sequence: CATKTGANTEAFF. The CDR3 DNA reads TGCGCCACCAAGACAGGGGCGAACACTGAAGCTTTCTTT. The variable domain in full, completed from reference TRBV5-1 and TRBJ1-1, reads KAGVTQTPRYLIKTRGQQVTLSCSPISGHRSVSWYQQTPGQGLQFLFEYFSETQRNKGNFPGRFSGRQFSNSRSEMNVSTLELGDSALYLCATKTGANTEAFFGQGTRLTVV.

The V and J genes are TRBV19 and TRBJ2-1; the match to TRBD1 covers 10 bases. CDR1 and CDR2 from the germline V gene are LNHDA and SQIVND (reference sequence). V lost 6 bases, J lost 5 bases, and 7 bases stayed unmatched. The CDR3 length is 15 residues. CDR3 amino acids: CASRRSDRGNNEQFF. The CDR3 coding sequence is TGTGCCAGTAGGAGGTCGGACAGGGGGAACAATGAGCAGTTCTTC.

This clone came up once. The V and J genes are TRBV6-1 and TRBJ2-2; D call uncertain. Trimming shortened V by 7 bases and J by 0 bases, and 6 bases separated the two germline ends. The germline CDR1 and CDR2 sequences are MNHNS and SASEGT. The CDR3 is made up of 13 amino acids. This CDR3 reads CASTLTNTGELFF. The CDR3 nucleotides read TGTGCCAGCACCCTGACGAACACCGGGGAGCTGTTTTTT.

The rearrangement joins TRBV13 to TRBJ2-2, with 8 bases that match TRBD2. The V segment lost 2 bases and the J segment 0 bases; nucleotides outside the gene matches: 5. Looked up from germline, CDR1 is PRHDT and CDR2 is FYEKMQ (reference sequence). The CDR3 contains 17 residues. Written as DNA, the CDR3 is TGTGCCAGCAGCTTACGGGGCGGGGGGTCGAACACCGGGGAGCTGTTTTTT. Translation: CASSLRGGGSNTGELFF.

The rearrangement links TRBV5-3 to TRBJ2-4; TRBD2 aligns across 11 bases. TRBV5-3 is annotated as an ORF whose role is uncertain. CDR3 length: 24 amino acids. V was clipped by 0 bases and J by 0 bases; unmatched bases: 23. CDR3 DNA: TGTGCCAGAAGCTTGGCAAGGGGAGCCACGCTAGCGGGGGGAAGAATAGCAGCCAAAAACATTCAGTACTTC. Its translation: CARSLARGATLAGGRIAAKNIQYF.

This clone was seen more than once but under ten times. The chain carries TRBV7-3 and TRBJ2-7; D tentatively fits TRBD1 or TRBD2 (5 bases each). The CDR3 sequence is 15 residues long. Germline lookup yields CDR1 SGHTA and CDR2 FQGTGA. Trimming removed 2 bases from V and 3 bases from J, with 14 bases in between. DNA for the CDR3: TGTGCCAGCAGCTTAGGGCCCGGGGACCTCTACGAGCAGTACTTC. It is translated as CASSLGPGDLYEQYF.

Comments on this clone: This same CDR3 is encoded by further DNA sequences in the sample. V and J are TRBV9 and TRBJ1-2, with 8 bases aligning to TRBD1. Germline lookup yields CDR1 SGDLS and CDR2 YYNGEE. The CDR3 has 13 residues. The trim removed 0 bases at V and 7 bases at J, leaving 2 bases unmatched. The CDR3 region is CASSVGTGSGYTF. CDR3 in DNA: TGTGCCAGCAGCGTAGGGACAGGGTCTGGCTACACCTTC. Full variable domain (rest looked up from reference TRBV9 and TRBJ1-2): DSGVTQTPKHLITATGQRVTLRCSPRSGDLSVYWYQQSLDQGLQFLIQYYNGEERAKGNILERFSAQQFPDLHSELNLSSLELGDSALYFCASSVGTGSGYTFGSGTRLTVV.

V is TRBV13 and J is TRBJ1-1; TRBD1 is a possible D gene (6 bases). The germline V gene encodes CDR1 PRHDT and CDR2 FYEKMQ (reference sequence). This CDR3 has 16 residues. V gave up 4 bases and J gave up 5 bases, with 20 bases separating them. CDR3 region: CASSSREMQGRTEAFF. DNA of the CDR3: TGTGCCAGCAGCTCCAGGGAAATGCAGGGGAGGACTGAAGCTTTCTTT.

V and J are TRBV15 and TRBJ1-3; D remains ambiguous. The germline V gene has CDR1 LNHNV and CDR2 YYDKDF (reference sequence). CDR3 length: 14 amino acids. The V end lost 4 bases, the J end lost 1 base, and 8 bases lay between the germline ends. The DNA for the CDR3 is TGTGCCACCAGCAAGGAAGGATCTGGAAACACCATATATTTT. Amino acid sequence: CATSKEGSGNTIYF.